The next 21 T cell receptor beta chains were all read from a single sample in a study of T cell responses to AZD1222 COVID-19 vaccine. Sequencing was performed with immunoSEQ multiplex PCR; in TCRdb, only in-frame clones are kept and a portion is missing. The table includes under 150,000 clones, just over 90% detected once. Sequences were derived from peripheral blood, sampled on day 0 of AZD1222 vaccination. These TCRs come from an adult in good health.

This chain uses TRBV6-1 with TRBJ1-5; D is possibly TRBD1 (5 bases). Germline V gene sequence: CDR1 MNHNS, CDR2 SASEGT. This CDR3 is 14 amino acids long. V was trimmed by 3 bases and J by 7 bases, leaving 13 bases between them. Here the CDR3 reads CASSDRGGNQPQHF. The CDR3 DNA reads as TGTGCCAGCAGTGATAGGGGAGGGAACCAGCCCCAGCATTTT.

The V and J genes are TRBV7-2 and TRBJ2-2, with 9 bases matching TRBD1. CDR3 length: 15 amino acids. With 5 bases clipped from V and 0 bases from J, the junction kept 1 base outside the gene matches. Germline CDR1 reads SGHTA; CDR2 reads FQGNSA. Here the CDR3 DNA reads TGTGCCAGCAGCAGGACAGGGGCGAACACCGGGGAGCTGTTTTTT. Translation: CASSRTGANTGELFF. The variable domain in full, with the rest retrieved from reference TRBV7-2 and TRBJ2-2, is GAGVSQSPSNKVTEKGKDVELRCDPISGHTALYWYRQSLGQGLEFLIYFQGNSAPDKSGLPSDRFSAERTGGSVSTLTIQRTQQEDSAVYLCASSRTGANTGELFFGEGSRLTVL.

The rearrangement links TRBV7-2 to TRBJ2-2; tentatively, D is TRBD2 (5 bases). The CDR3 consists of 15 residues. Germline CDR1 reads SGHTA; CDR2 reads FQGNSA. V lost 6 bases and J lost 5, with 16 bases in between. DNA for the CDR3: TGTGCCAGCAGTACCGGGATTCTGGCGACCGGGGAGCTGTTTTTT. This gives the protein CASSTGILATGELFF.

The chain links TRBV19 to TRBJ2-7, with TRBD2 as a possible D gene (7 bases). V gave up 6 bases and J gave up 5 bases, with 23 bases separating them. The CDR3 runs 16 residues. The germline V gene encodes CDR1 LNHDA and CDR2 SQIVND (reference sequence). The CDR3 loop is CASSRPAGAPADEQYF. As DNA, the CDR3 is TGTGCCAGTAGCCGTCCGGCGGGGGCCCCTGCGGACGAGCAGTACTTC.

The sample holds one count of this clone. In nucleotides, the CDR3 is TGTGCCAGCAGGCCCCCGGGACTAGCGGGAGGGCGATACACCGGGGAGCTGTTTTTT. Protein product: CASRPPGLAGGRYTGELFF. This chain joins TRBV5-5 and TRBJ2-2; the match to TRBD2 covers 16 bases. Germline V CDR1 and CDR2: SGHKS, YYEKEE (reference sequence). V gave up 5 bases and J gave up 3 bases; unmatched junction bases: 10. The CDR3 length is 19 residues.

This sequence joins TRBV5-6 and TRBJ1-2; 7 bases agree with TRBD1. The CDR3 runs to 14 residues. CDR1 and CDR2 from the germline V gene are SGHDT and YYEEEE. With V trimmed by 1 base and J by 3 bases, 3 bases remained unmatched. The CDR3 nucleotides read TGTGCCAGCAGCTTGAGAGGACAGGACTATGGCTACACCTTC. This translates into CASSLRGQDYGYTF.

The chain has TRBV29-1 and TRBJ1-1; no firm D call. V shed 3 bases and J shed 0 bases, with 8 bases lying between them. The CDR3 extends over 13 amino acids. From germline, CDR1 is SQVTM and CDR2 ANQGSEA. The CDR3 spells CSVDDNMNTEAFF. CDR3 bases: TGCAGCGTTGATGACAACATGAACACTGAAGCTTTCTTT.

The rearrangement uses TRBV7-3 and TRBJ2-5; 7 bases match TRBD2. This CDR3 is built from 16 residues. The germline V gene has CDR1 SGHTA and CDR2 FQGTGA. The ends lost 1 base at V and 4 bases at J; junction bases unmatched: 9. The CDR3 sequence: CASSLRVGGEGETQYF. As DNA, the CDR3 is TGTGCCAGCAGCTTAAGAGTTGGAGGGGAGGGAGAGACCCAGTACTTC.

The rearrangement joins TRBV5-1 to TRBJ2-5; D may be TRBD1 (8 bases). CDR3 length: 16 residues. The germline gives CDR1 SGHRS, CDR2 YFSETQ. V was shortened by 3 bases and J by 5 bases, with 20 bases between the two germline ends. The CDR3 DNA sequence: TGCGCCAGCAGCTCGGGACCCGGACAGGGAGGGGAGACCCAGTACTTC. It yields the protein CASSSGPGQGGETQYF.

The rearrangement joins TRBV7-3 to TRBJ1-1, with D perhaps matching TRBD1 (5 bases). The CDR3 consists of 14 residues. From germline, CDR1 is SGHTA and CDR2 FQGTGA. V was clipped by 1 base and J by 5 bases, with 11 bases between them. CDR3 in amino acids: CASSLNQGGTEAFF. CDR3 nucleotides: TGTGCCAGCAGCTTAAATCAGGGTGGGACTGAAGCTTTCTTT.

The chain carries TRBV11-2 and TRBJ2-2; TRBD2 matches 9 bases. The CDR3 has 16 amino acids. Germline trimming cut 7 bases from V and 6 bases from J; bases unmatched to any gene: 12. Germline V gene lookup returns CDR1 SGHAT and CDR2 FQNNGV. CDR3 sequence reads: CASTFPSGGKAGELFF. The CDR3 region has the DNA TGTGCCAGCACTTTCCCAAGCGGGGGGAAGGCCGGGGAGCTGTTTTTT.

The rearrangement uses TRBV7-2 and TRBJ2-3; the match to TRBD2 covers 13 bases. With 3 bases clipped from V and 2 bases from J, the junction kept 8 bases outside the gene matches. This CDR3 comprises 18 residues. Germline CDR1 SGHTA, CDR2 FQGNSA. The CDR3 DNA follows: TGTGCCAGCAGCTTTTCACTAGCGGGGGGGCGAGTCACAGATACGCAGTATTTT. Translated: CASSFSLAGGRVTDTQYF.

The chain is built from TRBV4-2 and TRBJ2-7, with 7 bases matching TRBD1. The germline CDR1 and CDR2 sequences are LGHNA and YNFKEQ. V dropped 0 bases and J dropped 2; count of bases not matched to a gene: 10. The CDR3 sequence is 17 residues long. The CDR3 DNA follows: TGTGCCAGCAGCCAAGATAGGGCCGTGGACAGGACCTACGAGCAGTACTTC. Protein sequence: CASSQDRAVDRTYEQYF.

The V call is TRBV6-5, the J call TRBJ2-7; no reliable D call. This CDR3 contains 13 residues. Germline V lookup: CDR1 MNHEY, CDR2 SVGAGI. V was shortened by 6 bases and J by 0 bases, with 9 bases between the two germline ends. The CDR3 sequence: CASRQANSYEQYF. The CDR3 DNA reads as TGTGCCAGCAGGCAGGCAAACTCCTACGAGCAGTACTTC.

The chain employs TRBV6-5 and TRBJ1-2, with D maybe TRBD1 (5 bases). With 6 bases removed from V and 4 bases from J, the gap between germline ends came to 18 bases. CDR1 is MNHEY and CDR2 is SVGAGI in the germline V gene. The CDR3 sequence is 15 residues long. The CDR3 sequence: CASSTGTGDVYGYTF. The CDR3 bases are TGTGCCAGCAGCACCGGGACGGGGGATGTCTATGGCTACACCTTC.

The chain is built from TRBV29-1 and TRBJ1-4; D perhaps matches TRBD1 (5 bases). This CDR3 has 12 amino acids. V lost 7 bases and J 4 bases, leaving 10 bases between the germline ends. In germline, CDR1 is SQVTM, CDR2 ANQGSEA. The CDR3 bases are TGCAGCGCTCAGCAGGGTAATGAAAAACTGTTTTTT. This encodes CSAQQGNEKLFF. Variable domain in full (rest from reference TRBV29-1 and TRBJ1-4): SAVISQKPSRDICQRGTSLTIQCQVDSQVTMMFWYRQQPGQSLTLIATANQGSEATYESGFVIDKFPISRPNLTFSTLTVSNMSPEDSSIYLCSAQQGNEKLFFGSGTQLSVL.

The chain couples TRBV11-1 to TRBJ1-2; D possibly corresponds to TRBD1 (6 bases). The V gene's germline CDR1 is SGHAT and CDR2 FQDESV (reference sequence). Trimming removed 1 base from V and 7 bases from J, with 16 bases in between. The CDR3 runs 15 residues. The CDR3 nucleotides read TGTGCCAGCAGCTTAGAGGCTCGGGGGGCGCGTGGCTACACCTTC. It codes for CASSLEARGARGYTF.

CDR3 in DNA: TGCGCCAGCAGCCAATCAAGACCGGGACTGACGAACACCGGGGAGCTGTTTTTT. As protein: CASSQSRPGLTNTGELFF. J is TRBJ2-2 and V is TRBV4-3, with D possibly matching TRBD2 (6 bases). Germline loops: CDR1 LGHNA, CDR2 YSLEER. The CDR3 is made up of 18 amino acids. V was cut by 2 bases and J by 0 bases, with 16 bases left in between.

This clone was picked up one time. Here the CDR3 DNA reads TGTGCCAGCAGCCAAGATAGGGGGGGTTCCTACGAGCAGTACTTC. This translates into CASSQDRGGSYEQYF. The rearrangement joins TRBV14 to TRBJ2-7; TRBD2 is a possible D gene (7 bases). Trimming removed 0 bases at V and 1 base at J, with 10 bases between. Germline V gene sequence: CDR1 SGHDN, CDR2 FVKESK. CDR3 length: 15 residues.

The chain carries TRBV6-6 and TRBJ1-3; D gene uncertain. The CDR3 loop spans 15 amino acids. The germline gives CDR1 MNHNY, CDR2 SVGAGI (reference sequence). Trimming removed 7 bases from V and 0 bases from J, with 13 bases in between. In DNA form, the CDR3 reads TGTGCCAGCACCCTGGACGTTAGCTCTGGAAACACCATATATTTT. It encodes CASTLDVSSGNTIYF.

The rearrangement uses TRBV7-9 and TRBJ2-5, with 8 positions matching TRBD1. Trimming removed 0 bases from V and 1 base from J; junction bases left unmatched: 7. Germline loops: CDR1 SEHNR, CDR2 FQNEAQ (reference sequence). This CDR3 comprises 17 residues. The CDR3 coding sequence is TGTGCCAGCAGCTTAGCGGAGACAGGGGTTGCCCAAGAGACCCAGTACTTC. Its translation: CASSLAETGVAQETQYF. Based on the CDR3 plus reference TRBV7-9 and TRBJ2-5, the full variable domain is DTGVSQNPRHKITKRGQNVTFRCDPISEHNRLYWYRQTLGQGPEFLTYFQNEAQLEKSRLLSDRFSAERPKGSFSTLEIQRTEQGDSAMYLCASSLAETGVAQETQYFGPGTRLLVL.